This T cell receptor (beta chain) was captured in a study of response to subunit inactivated influenza vaccine. Study outcomes and limitations: Only a handful of new T cells, the authors suggested, are recruited with each seasonal influenza vaccination.

Via MiXCR, TCRdb re-called the RT-PCR reads, giving one row per CDR3 protein. Of hundreds of thousands of distinct CDR3 sequences in the sample, more than 11% were seen once. V gave up 0 bases and J gave up 8 bases; unmatched junction bases: 9. CDR3 length: 15 residues. Germline loops: CDR1 DFQATT, CDR2 SNEGSKA (reference sequence). This clonotype was detected many times. Its antigen remains unidentified. The TCR comes from a man aged 50 to 59 who received an inactivated influenza vaccine. V and J are TRBV20-1 and TRBJ2-3; 9 bases are shared with TRBD2. Sequenced here: PBMCs from blood, sampled around 14 days before vaccination. In DNA form, the CDR3 reads TGCAGTGCTAGAGATGGCGCGGGAGGGCCCGGTACGCAGTATTTT. The encoded protein is CSARDGAGGPGTQYF.